This TCR beta chain was observed in a study of T cell responses to AZD1222 COVID-19 vaccine. Study observations and caveats: Nearly half of unique spike-specific TCRs reportedly avoided B.1.351 and B.1.1.7 mutated regions. Mostly white British, mostly female donors; authors suggested clonal diversity may be underestimated.

From germline, CDR1 is SEHNR and CDR2 FQNEAQ (reference sequence). CDR3 size: 14 residues. The J segment lost 7 bases and the V segment lost 5 bases, leaving 4 bases of the junction unmatched. With respect to this clone: Antigen specificity is unknown.

The protocol was immunoSEQ multiplex PCR, while the TCRdb copy is restricted to in-frame clones and leaves out a portion. The data contain roughly 96,000 clones, roughly 90% of them singletons. The sample consisted of peripheral blood, taken on day 0 of AZD1222 vaccination. The rearrangement uses TRBV7-9 and TRBJ1-6; 8 bases are a match to TRBD1. The TCR originated in an adult in good health. Here the CDR3 reads CASSPGQENSPLHF. CDR3 sequence (DNA): TGTGCCAGCAGCCCGGGACAGGAAAATTCACCCCTCCACTTT.